One T cell receptor (beta chain) is described in this entry. Antigen unknown. These data come from a study of PD-1 blockade in classical Hodgkin lymphoma. Overall study findings and caveats: CD4+ TCR diversity, unlike CD8+, rose significantly by C4D1.

Each patient's relapse followed autologous stem cell transplantation, and brentuximab vedotin exposure varied. The CDR3 runs to 11 residues. The V gene's germline CDR1 is DFQATT and CDR2 SNEGSKA (reference sequence). V was clipped by 6 bases and J by 0 bases, with 6 bases between them. The protocol was immunoSEQ multiplex PCR, while the TCRdb copy is restricted to in-frame clones and leaves out a portion. The sample has around 10,000 clones, about 80% seen once. Specimen: peripheral blood mononuclear cells (PBMCs), collected before the second cycle of nivolumab. This receptor was identified in a human donor with classical Hodgkin lymphoma. V usage is TRBV20-1 and J usage is TRBJ2-7; D possibly matches TRBD1 or TRBD2 (5 bases each). DNA for the CDR3: TGCAGTGCGGGACCCTCCTACGAGCAGTACTTC. The encoded protein is CSAGPSYEQYF.